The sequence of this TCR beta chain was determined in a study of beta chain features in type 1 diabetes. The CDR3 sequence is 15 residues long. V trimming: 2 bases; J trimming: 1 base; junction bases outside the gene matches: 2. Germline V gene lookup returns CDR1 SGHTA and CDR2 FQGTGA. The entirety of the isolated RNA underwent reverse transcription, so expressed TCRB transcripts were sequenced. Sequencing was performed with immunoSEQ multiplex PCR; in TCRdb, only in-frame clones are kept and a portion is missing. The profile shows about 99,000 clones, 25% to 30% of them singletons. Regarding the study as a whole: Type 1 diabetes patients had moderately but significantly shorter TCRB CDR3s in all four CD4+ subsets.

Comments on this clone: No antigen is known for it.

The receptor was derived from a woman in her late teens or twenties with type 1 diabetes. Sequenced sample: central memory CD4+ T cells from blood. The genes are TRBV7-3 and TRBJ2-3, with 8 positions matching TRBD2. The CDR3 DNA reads TGTGCCAGCAGCTTACCGACTAGCGGCACAGATACGCAGTATTTT. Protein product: CASSLPTSGTDTQYF.